This T cell receptor beta chain was retrieved from a study of blood T cell repertoires in COVID-19. Study-level background: The United States, Italy and Spain supplied acute and convalescent COVID-19 samples.

Repertoires were generated with immunoSEQ multiplex PCR, while TCRdb's copy carries only in-frame clones and drops some. The profile shows 380,000 or so clones, 88% of them singletons. The V end was cut by 0 bases, the J end by 2 bases, with 10 bases between. This CDR3 spans 15 amino acids. Germline V lookup: CDR1 LGHNT, CDR2 FRNRAP. Sequenced input: PBMCs or T cells enriched from blood (not recorded which). The chain employs TRBV12-5 and TRBJ1-1; D not certain. The TCR comes from a woman in her thirties or forties with acute COVID-19. The CDR3 sequence: CASGLVISVNTEAFF. In DNA form, the CDR3 reads TGTGCTAGTGGTTTGGTAATTTCCGTTAACACTGAAGCTTTCTTT. Full variable domain (outside the CDR3, taken from reference TRBV12-5 and TRBJ1-1): DARVTQTPRHKVTEMGQEVTMRCQPILGHNTVFWYRQTMMQGLELLAYFRNRAPLDDSGMPKDRFSAEMPDATLATLKIQPSEPRDSAVYFCASGLVISVNTEAFFGQGTRLTVV.